The clone carrying this T cell receptor (beta chain) turned up a few times. What it binds is not known. V was clipped by 8 bases and J by 4 bases; unmatched bases: 7. The CDR3 has 13 amino acids. Germline values: CDR1 MDHEN, CDR2 SYDVKM. The record originates from a study of shared clonotypes between healthy human individuals. Study-wide results and limits: With few donors, the genetic and exposure-history diversity represented was limited.

Donors were healthy HIV-negative adults without recent acute infections or vaccinations. Adults of Caucasian background living in Nashville, Tennessee made up all donors. The run depth of the assay was deep. TCRdb's table, derived via immunoSEQ multiplex PCR, lists solely in-frame clones and lacks some. The sample lists approximately 500,000 clones, 79% occurring once. The clonotype comes from a woman aged 40 to 50 in good health. Some clones in this sample may be carry-over from other donors' samples. V is TRBV28 and J is TRBJ1-1, with 7 bases that match TRBD1. The sample was PBMCs. CDR3 loop: CASLKTGLTEAFF. CDR3 DNA: TGTGCCAGCCTTAAGACAGGGCTCACTGAAGCTTTCTTT.